This T cell receptor beta chain was observed in a study of T-cell reconstitution after alpha-beta-depleted transplantation in children. The table lists this clonotype with a few counts. Its antigen is currently unknown. Germline trimming cut 1 base from V and 0 bases from J; bases unmatched to any gene: 2. The CDR3 contains 16 residues. Per the germline V gene, CDR1 is KGHSH and CDR2 is LQKENI. Unique molecular identifiers were incorporated into the prepared TCRbeta library. From the PCR reads, TCRdb called clonotypes with MiXCR, one entry per CDR3 protein. The data contain some 290,000 distinct CDR3 sequences, 20% to 30% of them singletons. Overall study findings and caveats: Reportedly, roughly two months post-transplant, alpha-beta T cells arose from several hundred expanded graft clones.

The source of this sequence is a male patient younger than 18 who had a stem cell transplant for acute lymphoblastic leukemia, so the T cells may come from the graft donor. The chain carries TRBV18 and TRBJ2-1; 8 positions agree with TRBD2. Sequences were derived from PBMCs, mostly from graft donor cells, sampled 180 days after TCRalphabeta/CD19-depleted stem cell transplant. The CDR3 DNA reads as TGTGCCAGCTCACCACTGAGCGGGGGCTCCTACAATGAGCAGTTCTTC. It specifies CASSPLSGGSYNEQFF.